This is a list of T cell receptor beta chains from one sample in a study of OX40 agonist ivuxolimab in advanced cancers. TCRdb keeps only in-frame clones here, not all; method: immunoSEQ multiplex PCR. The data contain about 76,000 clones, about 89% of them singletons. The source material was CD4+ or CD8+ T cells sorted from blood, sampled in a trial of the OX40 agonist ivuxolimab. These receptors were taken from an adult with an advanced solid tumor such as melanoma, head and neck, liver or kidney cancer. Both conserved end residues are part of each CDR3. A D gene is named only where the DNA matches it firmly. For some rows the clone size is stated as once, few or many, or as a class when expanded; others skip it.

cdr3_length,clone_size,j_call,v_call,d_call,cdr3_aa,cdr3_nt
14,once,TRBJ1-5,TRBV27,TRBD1,CAETDTGGWEPQHF,TGTGCCGAAACGGATACAGGGGGCTGGGAGCCCCAGCATTTT
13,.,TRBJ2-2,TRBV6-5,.,CASRHDRAGELFF,TGTGCCAGCAGACATGACCGAGCCGGGGAGCTGTTTTTT
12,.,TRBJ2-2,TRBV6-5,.,CASSYIDGELFF,TGTGCCAGCAGTTACATCGACGGGGAGCTGTTTTTT
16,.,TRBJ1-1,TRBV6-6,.,CASSYGGRFMNTEAFF,TGTGCCAGCAGTTACGGGGGGCGATTTATGAACACTGAAGCTTTCTTT
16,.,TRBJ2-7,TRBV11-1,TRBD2,CASSLNEAGGEYEQYF,TGTGCCAGCAGCTTAAACGAAGCGGGAGGGGAATACGAGCAGTACTTC
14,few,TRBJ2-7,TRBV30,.,CAWSVYAGPNEQYF,TGTGCCTGGAGTGTATATGCAGGGCCGAACGAGCAGTACTTC
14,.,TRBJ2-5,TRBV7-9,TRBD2,CASSKLAGVETQYF,TGTGCCAGCAGCAAACTAGCGGGAGTAGAGACCCAGTACTTC
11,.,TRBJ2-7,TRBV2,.,CASAWGNEQYF,TGTGCCAGCGCGTGGGGGAACGAGCAGTACTTC
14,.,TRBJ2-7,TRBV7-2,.,CASSLSDGTYEQYF,TGTGCCAGCAGCCTATCCGACGGAACCTACGAGCAGTACTTC
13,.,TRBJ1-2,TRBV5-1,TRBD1,CASSLGQGFGYTF,TGCGCCAGCAGCTTGGGACAGGGTTTTGGCTACACCTTC
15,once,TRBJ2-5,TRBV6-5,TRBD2,CASSPPAGGAETQYF,TGTGCCAGCAGTCCCCCAGCGGGGGGCGCGGAGACCCAGTACTTC
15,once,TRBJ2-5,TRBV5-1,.,CASSLGAMSEETQYF,TGCGCCAGCAGCTTGGGGGCCATGAGTGAAGAGACCCAGTACTTC
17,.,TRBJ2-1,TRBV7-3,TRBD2,CASSSSGLAGGRGEQFF,TGTGCCAGCAGCTCCTCGGGACTAGCGGGAGGTAGGGGTGAGCAGTTCTTC
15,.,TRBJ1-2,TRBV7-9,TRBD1,CASSTNQGVRYGYTF,TGTGCCAGCAGCACAAATCAGGGGGTCCGCTATGGCTACACCTTC
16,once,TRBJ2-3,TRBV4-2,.,CASSQDPGIPPDTQYF,TGTGCCAGCAGCCAAGATCCGGGAATCCCTCCAGATACGCAGTATTTT
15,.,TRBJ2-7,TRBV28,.,CASSLGGVSGYEQYF,TGTGCCAGCAGCCTAGGGGGGGTTAGCGGTTACGAGCAGTACTTC